This T cell receptor beta chain emerged from a study of shared clonotypes between healthy human individuals. In the original workflow: ImmunoSEQ yielded junction-only sequences lacking quality scores, so filtering differed. Measured with immunoSEQ multiplex PCR; TCRdb has only the in-frame clones, and not every one. V, J and clone size reflect that table, while D and trimming were determined from the DNA. The table shows around 560,000 clones, with 95% occurring only once. Looked up from germline, CDR1 is LGHNA and CDR2 is YNFKEQ. This CDR3 comprises 18 residues. V trimming: 1 base; J trimming: 7 bases; junction bases outside the gene matches: 16. Naive CD8 cells lacked CD45RO, underwent positive selection for CCR7 and left out terminally differentiated effector memory CD45RA+ cells. Each sample came from a Caucasian adult donor living in Nashville, Tennessee. Notes on this clone: Its antigen is not identified.

Study observations and caveats: Estimated richness was generally greater in naive than memory subsets. Read depth was anticipated to influence clonotype sharing among donors.

This receptor was taken from a young woman in good health. The sample consisted of naive CD8+ T cells sorted from blood. The V call is TRBV4-2, the J call TRBJ2-1; 7 bases map to TRBD2. In DNA form, the CDR3 reads TGTGCCAGCAGCCAAGTTAACCTAGCGGAATCCTTTGGGAATGAGCAGTTCTTC. This encodes CASSQVNLAESFGNEQFF.